These 19 T cell receptor beta chains originate from one sample sequenced in a study of regulatory T cells in long-lasting Graves disease. The time point was: newly diagnosed GD, antithyroid drugs for less than 3 months. RNA isolated from PBMCs was used to make the TCR library. HTBI primers from iRepertoire and Arm-PCR of CDR3 regions yielded the TCR beta libraries. TCRdb recomputed calls from the multiplex PCR reads with MiXCR, one row per CDR3 protein. Of roughly 380,000 distinct CDR3 sequences listed, approximately 15% are singletons. These same records also appear under a second study, on T cells in Graves' hyperthyroidism and ophthalmopathy.

Sample: peripheral blood mononuclear cells (PBMCs), taken at new diagnosis, from a patient treated with antithyroid drugs. These receptors originate from a man in his forties with Graves disease.

This clonotype has just one count. Being one base from a much bigger clone, this may be a read error. The V call is TRBV4-2, the J call TRBJ2-1, with 8 bases aligning to TRBD1. Germline V gives CDR1 LGHNA, CDR2 YNFKEQ. There are 15 residues in the CDR3. The V segment lost 0 bases and the J segment 10 bases; nucleotides outside the gene matches: 8. The CDR3 DNA reads as TGTGCCAGCAGCCAAGATGGGACAGGTTCTTACGAGCAGTTCTTC. Residues: CASSQDGTGSYEQFF.

This clonotype was detected a few times. The chain uses TRBV24-1 and TRBJ2-1; TRBD2 matches at 7 bases. The V and J ends lost 4 bases and 3 bases, in that order; junction bases with no gene match: 2. Germline CDR1 is KGHDR and CDR2 is SFDVKD. CDR3 size: 14 residues. CDR3 amino acids: CATSEGDYYNEQFF. DNA for the CDR3: TGTGCCACCAGTGAGGGGGACTACTACAATGAGCAGTTCTTC.

To note about this clonotype: A much larger clone lies one base from this, so it may be a read error. The rearrangement joins TRBV3-1 to TRBJ2-3; the D is unclear. CDR3 length: 15 residues. Trimming removed 5 bases at V and 4 bases at J, with 16 bases between. Looked up from germline, CDR1 is LGHDT and CDR2 is YNNKEL (reference sequence). The CDR3 here is CASSNGRIGPDTQYF. In nucleotides, the CDR3 is TGTGCCAGCAGCAACGGGCGTATTGGCCCAGATACGCAGTATTTT.

The chain joins TRBV19 to TRBJ2-2, with a tentative D call TRBD2 (6 bases). The CDR3 totals 14 residues. The germline V gene has CDR1 LNHDA and CDR2 SQIVND (reference sequence). V lost 2 bases and J 14 bases, leaving 18 bases between the germline ends. CDR3 DNA sequence: TGTGCCAGTAGTATACAGGCGGGGAGCTGGGCCCTGTTTTTT. It translates to CASSIQAGSWALFF.

In this sample, this clonotype turned up many times. The chain employs TRBV29-1 and TRBJ2-2; tentatively, D is TRBD1 (6 bases). This CDR3 has 13 amino acids. Germline values: CDR1 SQVTM, CDR2 ANQGSEA. V lost 7 bases, J lost 4 bases, and 13 bases lay in between. The CDR3 here is CSAPGTTTGELFF. DNA of the CDR3: TGCAGCGCACCCGGGACAACCACCGGGGAGCTGTTTTTT.

This clonotype appeared many times. This sequence joins TRBV4-1 and TRBJ2-5; 11 bases agree with TRBD2. CDR1 is MGHRA and CDR2 is YSYEKL in the germline V gene. The CDR3 contains 15 residues. V shed 4 bases, J shed 4 bases, and the junction held 5 bases outside the gene matches. The CDR3 DNA sequence: TGCGCCAGCAGCCTTAGCGGGGGGGCAGTAGAGACCCAGTACTTC. Its protein product is CASSLSGGAVETQYF.

This chain joins TRBV4-2 and TRBJ2-2, with 13 bases fitting TRBD2. After removal of 1 base from V and 0 bases from J, the junction contained 2 bases not matched to a gene. Germline lookup yields CDR1 LGHNA and CDR2 YNFKEQ. There are 18 residues in the CDR3. The CDR3 DNA follows: TGTGCCAGCAGCCAAGGACTAGCGGGGGGACCGAACACCGGGGAGCTGTTTTTT. It is translated as CASSQGLAGGPNTGELFF.

This clonotype was detected ten times or more. The chain joins TRBV2 to TRBJ1-1; 11 nucleotides line up with TRBD1. V trimming: 7 bases; J trimming: 6 bases; junction bases outside the gene matches: 4. Germline V gene data show CDR1 as SNHLY and CDR2 as FYNNEI. The CDR3 is 13 residues long. CDR3 in amino acids: CASIWTGGPEAFF. The CDR3 region has the DNA TGTGCCAGCATTTGGACAGGGGGCCCTGAAGCTTTCTTT.

Ten or more counts support this clonotype. The rearrangement uses TRBV20-1 and TRBJ2-1; TRBD1 aligns across 7 bases. The end of the DNA aligns better with TRBJ2-5, so the J call may be wrong. CDR3 length equals 15 residues. Looked up from germline, CDR1 is DFQATT and CDR2 is SNEGSKA (reference sequence). The CDR3 region is CSASSPGQSQGTQYF. The CDR3 nucleotides read TGCAGTGCTAGCAGCCCGGGACAGTCGCAGGGGACCCAGTACTTC.

This clonotype was seen repeatedly, ten times or more. The chain employs TRBV14 and TRBJ1-2; possibly TRBD1 for D (6 bases). CDR3 length: 14 amino acids. The V and J ends lost 1 base and 4 bases respectively, with 10 bases between them. Germline V gene lookup returns CDR1 SGHDN and CDR2 FVKESK. CDR3 amino acids: CASSQVQGPYGYTF. The CDR3 coding sequence is TGTGCCAGCAGCCAAGTACAGGGCCCCTATGGCTACACCTTC.

The rearrangement joins TRBV29-1 to TRBJ2-1, with TRBD1 matching over 7 bases. J lost 4 bases, V lost 7 bases, and 4 bases had no gene match. There are 12 residues in the CDR3. The V gene's germline CDR1 is SQVTM and CDR2 ANQGSEA. The CDR3 loop is CSATTGYNEQFF. The DNA for the CDR3 is TGCAGCGCGACGACAGGGTACAATGAGCAGTTCTTC.

This clonotype was seen a few times. The final CDR3 position lacks the conserved phenylalanine or tryptophan, pointing to a likely read error. The chain couples TRBV27 to TRBJ2-7; D uncertain. Germline V CDR1 and CDR2: MNHEY, SMNVEV (reference sequence). CDR3 length equals 14 residues. V was clipped by 2 bases and J by 1 base, with 9 bases between them. CDR3: CASSLNRKSYEQYL. CDR3 nucleotides: TGTGCCAGCAGTTTAAATAGAAAGTCCTACGAGCAGTACCTC.

Concerning this clonotype itself: The junction departs from the called germline gene at one end, perhaps through a read error. The CDR3 loop reads CASSLGGPDNHEQFF. For the CDR3, the DNA is TGCGCCAGCAGTTTGGGAGGCCCAGACAATCATGAGCAGTTCTTC. The chain uses TRBV5-1 and TRBJ2-1; the D gene is possibly TRBD2 (6 bases). Germline assignment: CDR1 SGHRS and CDR2 YFSETQ. The CDR3 is 15 residues long.

The chain carries TRBV6-2 or TRBV6-3 and TRBJ1-1, with 12 bases identical to TRBD1. This CDR3 comprises 17 residues. V trimming: 6 bases; J trimming: 1 base; junction bases outside the gene matches: 9. Looked up from germline, CDR1 is MNHEY and CDR2 is SVGEGT. CDR3 sequence reads: CASRWGQGAFWNTEAFF. DNA for the CDR3: TGTGCCAGCAGATGGGGACAGGGGGCCTTTTGGAACACTGAAGCTTTCTTT.

In its sample, this clonotype was seen many times. The V and J genes are TRBV6-1 and TRBJ2-7; weak D call: TRBD1 (6 bases). Germline CDR1 is MNHNS and CDR2 is SASEGT. The CDR3 covers 14 residues. Deletions cut 7 bases from V and 0 bases from J, with 13 bases between. CDR3 DNA sequence: TGTGCCAGCAATATCAGGGGAAACTCCTACGAGCAGTACTTC. Translating it yields CASNIRGNSYEQYF.

Worth noting for this clonotype: A single base is all that separates this from a far larger clone, so a read error is likely. The gene calls are TRBV11-2 and TRBJ2-7; 11 bases are a match to TRBD2. The J call is uncertain, as TRBJ2-3 better fits the DNA end. Germline CDR1 is SGHAT and CDR2 is FQNNGV. CDR3 size: 15 residues. DNA of the CDR3: TGTGTCAGCAGCGATAGCGGGGGGGCGGTAGATACGCAGTATTTT. Translated: CVSSDSGGAVDTQYF.

This clonotype has ten or more counts. The chain recombines TRBV6-2 or TRBV6-3 with TRBJ1-1; D uncertain. The V gene lost 0 bases and the J gene lost 4 bases, with 6 bases spanning the gap. The germline V gene encodes CDR1 MNHEY and CDR2 SVGEGT. This CDR3 comprises 13 residues. The CDR3 DNA sequence: TGTGCCAGCAGTTACTCCGGGTTCACTGAAGCTTTCTTT. Encoded protein: CASSYSGFTEAFF.

Ten or more counts support this clonotype. This chain links TRBV3-1 with TRBJ1-3, with 8 positions matching TRBD1. V trimming: 3 bases; J trimming: 0 bases; junction bases outside the gene matches: 1. The CDR3 extends over 15 amino acids. Germline lookup yields CDR1 LGHDT and CDR2 YNNKEL (reference sequence). CDR3 loop: CASSHGQGSGNTIYF. The CDR3 DNA follows: TGTGCCAGCAGCCACGGACAGGGCTCTGGAAACACCATATATTTT.

The rearrangement links TRBV27 to TRBJ2-1; 10 positions match TRBD2. Germline CDR1 is MNHEY and CDR2 is SMNVEV (reference sequence). The trim removed 5 bases at V and 4 bases at J, leaving 5 bases unmatched. The CDR3 spans 15 residues. CDR3: CASSISGGRYNEQFF. In DNA form, the CDR3 reads TGTGCCAGCAGTATTAGCGGGGGGCGTTACAATGAGCAGTTCTTC.